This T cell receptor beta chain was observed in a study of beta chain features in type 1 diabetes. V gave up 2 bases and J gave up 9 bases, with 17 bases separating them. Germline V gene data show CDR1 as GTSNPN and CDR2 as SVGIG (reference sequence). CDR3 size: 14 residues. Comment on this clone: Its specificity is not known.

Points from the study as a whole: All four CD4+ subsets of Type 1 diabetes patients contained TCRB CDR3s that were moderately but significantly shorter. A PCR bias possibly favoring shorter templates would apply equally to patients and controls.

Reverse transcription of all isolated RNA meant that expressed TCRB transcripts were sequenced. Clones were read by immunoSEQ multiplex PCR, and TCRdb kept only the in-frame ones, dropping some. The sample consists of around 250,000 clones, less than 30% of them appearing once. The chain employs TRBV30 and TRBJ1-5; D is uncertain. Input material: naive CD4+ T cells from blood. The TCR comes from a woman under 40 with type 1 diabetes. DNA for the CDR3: TGTGCCTGGAGTACGAACAGTCGCCGGGGGCCCCAGCATTTT. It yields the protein CAWSTNSRRGPQHF.